This entry concerns a single T cell receptor (beta chain). Its specificity is unknown. Germline V gives CDR1 SGDLS, CDR2 YYNGEE. Deletions cut 6 bases from V and 6 bases from J, with 7 bases between. CDR3 length: 10 residues. The sample comes from a study of OX40 agonist ivuxolimab in advanced cancers. Study results and limitations: More expanded clones were found, on average, in CD8+ than in CD4+ T cells. At 0.1-3.0 mg/kg, partial responders had clonal expansion among the lowest observed.

Produced via immunoSEQ multiplex PCR; TCRdb's table is partial and in-frame only. Among over 30,000 clones listed, 82% were seen once. This specimen consisted of CD4+ or CD8+ T cells sorted from blood, obtained in a trial of the OX40 agonist ivuxolimab. The receptor's source is an adult with an advanced solid tumor such as melanoma, head and neck, liver or kidney cancer. The chain has TRBV9 and TRBJ2-7; no reliable D call. Here the CDR3 DNA reads TGTGCCAGCACCAGATCCGAGCAGTACTTC. Its translation: CASTRSEQYF. The full variable domain, in which reference TRBV9 and TRBJ2-7 provide the parts outside the CDR3, is DSGVTQTPKHLITATGQRVTLRCSPRSGDLSVYWYQQSLDQGLQFLIQYYNGEERAKGNILERFSAQQFPDLHSELNLSSLELGDSALYFCASTRSEQYFGPGTRLTVT.